This T cell receptor beta chain was sequenced during a study of blood T cell repertoires in COVID-19. The CDR3 sequence is 14 residues long. In germline, CDR1 is GTSNPN, CDR2 SVGIG (reference sequence). V lost 1 base, J lost 1 base, and 2 bases stayed unmatched. To note about this clone: This sample includes further DNA sequences coding for the same CDR3.

The assay was immunoSEQ multiplex PCR, and TCRdb's table has in-frame clones only and misses some. The sample includes 150,000 to 200,000 clones, 87% of them seen just once. The receptor was isolated from a young woman who had recovered from COVID-19. The sequencing input was PBMCs or T cells enriched from blood (not recorded which). V and J are TRBV30 and TRBJ2-7; TRBD1 matches at 9 bases. The CDR3 DNA is TGTGCCTGGAGTGGACAGGGGGGATCCTACGAGCAGTACTTC. Residues: CAWSGQGGSYEQYF.